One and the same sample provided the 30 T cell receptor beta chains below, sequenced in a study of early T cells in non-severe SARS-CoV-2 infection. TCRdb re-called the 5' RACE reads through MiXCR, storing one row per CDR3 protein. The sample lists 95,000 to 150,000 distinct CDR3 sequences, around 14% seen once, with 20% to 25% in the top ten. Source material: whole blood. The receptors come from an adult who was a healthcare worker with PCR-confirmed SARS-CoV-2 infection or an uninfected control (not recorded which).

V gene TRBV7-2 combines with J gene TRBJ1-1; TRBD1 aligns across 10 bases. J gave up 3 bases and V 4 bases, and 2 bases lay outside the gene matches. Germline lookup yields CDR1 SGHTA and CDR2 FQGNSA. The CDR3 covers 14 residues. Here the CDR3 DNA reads TGTGCCAGCAGCTGGGACAGGGGCTACACTGAAGCTTTCTTT. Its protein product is CASSWDRGYTEAFF. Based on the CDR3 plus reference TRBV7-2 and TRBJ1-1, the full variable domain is GAGVSQSPSNKVTEKGKDVELRCDPISGHTALYWYRQSLGQGLEFLIYFQGNSAPDKSGLPSDRFSAERTGGSVSTLTIQRTQQEDSAVYLCASSWDRGYTEAFFGQGTRLTVV.

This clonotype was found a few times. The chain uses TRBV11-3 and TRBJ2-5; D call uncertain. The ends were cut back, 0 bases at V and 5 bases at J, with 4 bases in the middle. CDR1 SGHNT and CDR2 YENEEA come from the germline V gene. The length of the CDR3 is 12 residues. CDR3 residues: CASSLDRETQYF. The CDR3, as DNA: TGTGCCAGCAGCTTAGATCGGGAGACCCAGTACTTC.

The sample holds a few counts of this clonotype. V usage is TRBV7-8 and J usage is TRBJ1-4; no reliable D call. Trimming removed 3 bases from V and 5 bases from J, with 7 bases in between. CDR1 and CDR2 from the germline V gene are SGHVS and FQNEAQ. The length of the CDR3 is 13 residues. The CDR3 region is CASSFTPNEKLFF. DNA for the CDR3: TGTGCCAGCAGCTTTACCCCGAATGAAAAACTGTTTTTT.

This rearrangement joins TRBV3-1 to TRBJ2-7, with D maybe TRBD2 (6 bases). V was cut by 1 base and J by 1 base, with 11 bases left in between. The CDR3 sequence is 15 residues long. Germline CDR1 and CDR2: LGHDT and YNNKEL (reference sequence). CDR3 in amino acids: CASSQGGGESYEQYF. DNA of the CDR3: TGTGCCAGCAGCCAAGGCGGCGGGGAATCCTACGAGCAGTACTTC.

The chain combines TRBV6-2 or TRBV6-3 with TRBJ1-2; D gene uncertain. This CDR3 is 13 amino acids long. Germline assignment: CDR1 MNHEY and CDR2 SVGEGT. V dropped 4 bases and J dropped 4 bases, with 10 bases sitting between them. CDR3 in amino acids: CASSFLTAYGYTF. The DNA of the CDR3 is TGTGCCAGCAGTTTTCTCACAGCCTATGGCTACACCTTC.

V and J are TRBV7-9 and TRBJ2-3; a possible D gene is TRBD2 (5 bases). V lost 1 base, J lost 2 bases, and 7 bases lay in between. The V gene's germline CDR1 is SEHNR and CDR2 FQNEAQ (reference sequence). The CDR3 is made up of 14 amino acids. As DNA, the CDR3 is TGTGCCAGCAGCTTAGGCGACTACACAGATACGCAGTATTTT. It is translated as CASSLGDYTDTQYF.

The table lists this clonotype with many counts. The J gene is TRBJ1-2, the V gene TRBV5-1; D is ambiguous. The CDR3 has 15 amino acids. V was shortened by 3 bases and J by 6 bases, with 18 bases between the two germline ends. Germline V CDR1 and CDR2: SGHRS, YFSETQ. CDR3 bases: TGCGCCAGCAGCTGGGGTGATACACGGGCGGATGGCTACACCTTC. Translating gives CASSWGDTRADGYTF.

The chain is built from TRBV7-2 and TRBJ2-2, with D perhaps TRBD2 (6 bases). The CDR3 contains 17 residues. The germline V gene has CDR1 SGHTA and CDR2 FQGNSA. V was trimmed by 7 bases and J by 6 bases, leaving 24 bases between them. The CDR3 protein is CASTLLGGNIWAGELFF. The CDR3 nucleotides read TGTGCCAGCACCCTCCTGGGGGGAAATATTTGGGCCGGGGAGCTGTTTTTT.

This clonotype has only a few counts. The CDR3 loop is CASSPEQGDEQYF. The CDR3 DNA follows: TGTGCCAGCAGCCCCGAGCAGGGCGACGAGCAGTACTTC. The chain has TRBV3-1 and TRBJ2-7, with D possibly being TRBD1 (5 bases). CDR1 is LGHDT and CDR2 is YNNKEL in the germline V gene (reference sequence). There are 13 residues in the CDR3. The germline V and J ends were trimmed by 4 bases and 5 bases, with 12 bases remaining between them.

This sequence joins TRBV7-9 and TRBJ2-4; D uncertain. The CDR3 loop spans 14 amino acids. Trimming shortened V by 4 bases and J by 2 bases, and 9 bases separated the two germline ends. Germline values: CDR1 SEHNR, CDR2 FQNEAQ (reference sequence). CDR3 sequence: CASSSLVSKNIQYF. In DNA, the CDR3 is TGTGCCAGCAGCTCCTTGGTTTCCAAAAACATTCAGTACTTC.

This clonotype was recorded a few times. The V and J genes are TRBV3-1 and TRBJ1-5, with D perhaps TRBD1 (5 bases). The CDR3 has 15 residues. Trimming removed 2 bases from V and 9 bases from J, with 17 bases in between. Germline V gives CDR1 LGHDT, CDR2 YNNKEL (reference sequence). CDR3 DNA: TGTGCCAGCAGCCAAAGGGGAACCCGAGGAGGGCCCCAGCATTTT. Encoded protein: CASSQRGTRGGPQHF.

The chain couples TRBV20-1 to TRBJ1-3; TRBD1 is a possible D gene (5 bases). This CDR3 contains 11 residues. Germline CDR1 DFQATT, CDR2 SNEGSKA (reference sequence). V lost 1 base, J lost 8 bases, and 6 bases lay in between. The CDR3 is CSARGGDTIYF. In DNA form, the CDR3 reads TGCAGTGCTAGAGGAGGGGACACCATATATTTT.

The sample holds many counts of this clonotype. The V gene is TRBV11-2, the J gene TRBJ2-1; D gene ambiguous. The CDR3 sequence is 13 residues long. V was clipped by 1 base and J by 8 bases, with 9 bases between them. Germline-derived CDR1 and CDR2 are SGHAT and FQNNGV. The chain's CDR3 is CASSLVQAHEQFF. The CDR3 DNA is TGTGCCAGCAGCTTAGTCCAAGCTCATGAGCAGTTCTTC.

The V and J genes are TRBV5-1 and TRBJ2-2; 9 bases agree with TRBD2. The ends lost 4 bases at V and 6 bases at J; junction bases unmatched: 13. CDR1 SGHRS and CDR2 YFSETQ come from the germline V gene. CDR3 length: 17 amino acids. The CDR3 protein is CASSLYPSGGIPGELFF. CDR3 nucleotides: TGCGCCAGCAGCCTCTATCCCAGCGGGGGGATTCCCGGGGAGCTGTTTTTT.

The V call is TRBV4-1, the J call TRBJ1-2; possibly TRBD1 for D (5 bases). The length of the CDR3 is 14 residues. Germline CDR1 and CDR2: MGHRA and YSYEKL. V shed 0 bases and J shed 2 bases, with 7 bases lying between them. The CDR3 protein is CASSQERGNYGYTF. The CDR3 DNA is TGCGCCAGCAGCCAAGAGAGGGGAAACTATGGCTACACCTTC.

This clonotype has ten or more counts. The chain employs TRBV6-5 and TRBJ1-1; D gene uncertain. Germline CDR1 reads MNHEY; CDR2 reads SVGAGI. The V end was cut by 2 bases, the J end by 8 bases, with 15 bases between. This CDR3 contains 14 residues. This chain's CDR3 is CASSYNVQMREAFF. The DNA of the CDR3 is TGTGCCAGCAGTTACAACGTGCAGATGAGGGAAGCTTTCTTT.

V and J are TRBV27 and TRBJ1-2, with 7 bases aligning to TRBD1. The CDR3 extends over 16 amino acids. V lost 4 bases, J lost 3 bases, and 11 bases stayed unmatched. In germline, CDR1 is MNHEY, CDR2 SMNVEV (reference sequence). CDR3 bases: TGTGCCAGCAGTTCGTTATCGGGCAGGGGGGACTATGGCTACACCTTC. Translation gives CASSSLSGRGDYGYTF.

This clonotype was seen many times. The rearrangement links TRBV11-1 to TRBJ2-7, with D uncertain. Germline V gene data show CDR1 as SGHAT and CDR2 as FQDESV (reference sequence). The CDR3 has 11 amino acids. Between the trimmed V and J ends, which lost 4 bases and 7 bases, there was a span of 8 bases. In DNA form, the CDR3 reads TGTGCCAGCAGCTCCGGTCCAGAGCAGTACTTC. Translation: CASSSGPEQYF.

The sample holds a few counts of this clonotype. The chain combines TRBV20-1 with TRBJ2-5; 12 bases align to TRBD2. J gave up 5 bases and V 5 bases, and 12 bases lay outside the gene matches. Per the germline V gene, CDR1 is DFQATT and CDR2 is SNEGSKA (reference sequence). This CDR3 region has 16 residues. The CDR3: CSALVPRLAGDETQYF. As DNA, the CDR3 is TGCAGTGCTCTAGTACCAAGACTAGCGGGGGATGAGACCCAGTACTTC.

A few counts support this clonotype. The CDR3 here is CAISESGQTYEQYF. DNA for the CDR3: TGTGCCATCAGTGAGTCCGGACAAACCTACGAGCAGTACTTC. The rearrangement joins TRBV10-3 to TRBJ2-7, with D possibly being TRBD1 (5 bases). Germline V gene sequence: CDR1 ENHRY, CDR2 SYGVKD. V was trimmed by 0 bases and J by 2 bases, leaving 8 bases between them. This CDR3 is 14 amino acids long.

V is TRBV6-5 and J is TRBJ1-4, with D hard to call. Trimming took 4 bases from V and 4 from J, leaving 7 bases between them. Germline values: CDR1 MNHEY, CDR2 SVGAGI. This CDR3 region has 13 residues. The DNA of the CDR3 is TGTGCCAGCAGTTTTTATCGTAATGAAAAACTGTTTTTT. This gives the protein CASSFYRNEKLFF.

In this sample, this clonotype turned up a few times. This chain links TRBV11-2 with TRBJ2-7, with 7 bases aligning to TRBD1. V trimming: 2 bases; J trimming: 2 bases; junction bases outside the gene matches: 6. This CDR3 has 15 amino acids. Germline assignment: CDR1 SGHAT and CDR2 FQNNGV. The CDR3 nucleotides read TGTGCCAGCAGCTTAACGGGGCAGGGGGCCTACGAGCAGTACTTC. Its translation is CASSLTGQGAYEQYF.

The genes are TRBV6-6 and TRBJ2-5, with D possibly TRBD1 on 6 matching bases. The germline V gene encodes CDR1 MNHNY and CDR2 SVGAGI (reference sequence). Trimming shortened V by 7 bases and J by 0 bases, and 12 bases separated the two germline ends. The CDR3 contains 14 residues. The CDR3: CASTLGQNQETQYF. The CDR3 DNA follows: TGTGCCAGCACCTTGGGACAAAACCAAGAGACCCAGTACTTC.

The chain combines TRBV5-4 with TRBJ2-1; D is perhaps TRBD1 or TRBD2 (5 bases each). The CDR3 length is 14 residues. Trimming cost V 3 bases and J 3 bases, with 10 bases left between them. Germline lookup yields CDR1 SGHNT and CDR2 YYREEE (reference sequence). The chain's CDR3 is CASSSRDVYNEQFF. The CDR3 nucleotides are TGTGCCAGCAGCTCACGGGACGTCTACAATGAGCAGTTCTTC. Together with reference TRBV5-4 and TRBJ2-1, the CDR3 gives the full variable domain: ETGVTQSPTHLIKTRGQQVTLRCSSQSGHNTVSWYQQALGQGPQFIFQYYREEENGRGNFPPRFSGLQFPNYSSELNVNALELDDSALYLCASSSRDVYNEQFFGPGTRLTVL.

CDR3 protein: CSARTPGLGRETQYF. As DNA, the CDR3 is TGCAGTGCTAGAACTCCGGGACTAGGGAGAGAGACCCAGTACTTC. The rearrangement joins TRBV20-1 to TRBJ2-5; 8 bases map to TRBD2. The CDR3 length is 15 residues. Losses at the gene ends were 2 bases for V and 4 bases for J; bases not matched to a gene: 9. The germline gives CDR1 DFQATT, CDR2 SNEGSKA (reference sequence).

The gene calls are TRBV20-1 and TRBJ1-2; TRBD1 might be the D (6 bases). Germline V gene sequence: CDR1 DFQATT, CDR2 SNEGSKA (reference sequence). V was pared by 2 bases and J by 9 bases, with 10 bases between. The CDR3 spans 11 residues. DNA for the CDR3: TGCAGTGCTAGATACAGGGATAGCTACACCTTC. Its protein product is CSARYRDSYTF.

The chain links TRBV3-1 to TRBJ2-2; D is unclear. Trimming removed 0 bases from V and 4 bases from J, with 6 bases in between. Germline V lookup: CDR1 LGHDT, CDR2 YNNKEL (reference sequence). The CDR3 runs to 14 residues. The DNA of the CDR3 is TGTGCCAGCAGCCAAGACGTCATCACCGGGGAGCTGTTTTTT. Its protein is CASSQDVITGELFF.

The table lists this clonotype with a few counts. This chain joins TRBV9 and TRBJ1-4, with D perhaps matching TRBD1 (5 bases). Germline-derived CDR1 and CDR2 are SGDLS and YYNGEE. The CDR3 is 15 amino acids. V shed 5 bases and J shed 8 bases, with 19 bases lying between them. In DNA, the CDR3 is TGTGCCAGCAGTCGAGAGGGGCTCCGGGAAGAAAAACTGTTTTTT. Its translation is CASSREGLREEKLFF.

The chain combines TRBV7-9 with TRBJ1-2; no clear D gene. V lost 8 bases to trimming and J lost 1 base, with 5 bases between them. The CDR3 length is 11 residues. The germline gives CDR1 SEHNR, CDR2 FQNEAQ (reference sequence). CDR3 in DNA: TGTGCCAGCGAAGATAACTATGGCTACACCTTC. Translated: CASEDNYGYTF.

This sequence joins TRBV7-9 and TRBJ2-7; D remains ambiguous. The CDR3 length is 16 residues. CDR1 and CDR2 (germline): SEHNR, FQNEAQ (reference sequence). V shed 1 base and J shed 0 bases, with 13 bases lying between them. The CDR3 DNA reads TGTGCCAGCAGCTTAGAGGTGGTTAGGAGCTCCTACGAGCAGTACTTC. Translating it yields CASSLEVVRSSYEQYF. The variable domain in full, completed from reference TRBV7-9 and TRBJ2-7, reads DTGVSQNPRHKITKRGQNVTFRCDPISEHNRLYWYRQTLGQGPEFLTYFQNEAQLEKSRLLSDRFSAERPKGSFSTLEIQRTEQGDSAMYLCASSLEVVRSSYEQYFGPGTRLTVT.